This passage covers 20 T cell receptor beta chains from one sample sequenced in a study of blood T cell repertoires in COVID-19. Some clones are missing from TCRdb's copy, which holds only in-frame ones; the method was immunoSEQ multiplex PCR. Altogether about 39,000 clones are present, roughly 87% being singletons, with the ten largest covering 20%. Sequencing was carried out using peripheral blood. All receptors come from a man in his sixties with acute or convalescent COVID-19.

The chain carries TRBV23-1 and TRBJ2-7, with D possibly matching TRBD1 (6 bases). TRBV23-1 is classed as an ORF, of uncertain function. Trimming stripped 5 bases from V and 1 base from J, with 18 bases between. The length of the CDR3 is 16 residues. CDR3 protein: CASSSKGEYGSYEQYF. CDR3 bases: TGCGCCAGCAGTTCGAAGGGGGAGTATGGATCCTACGAGCAGTACTTC.

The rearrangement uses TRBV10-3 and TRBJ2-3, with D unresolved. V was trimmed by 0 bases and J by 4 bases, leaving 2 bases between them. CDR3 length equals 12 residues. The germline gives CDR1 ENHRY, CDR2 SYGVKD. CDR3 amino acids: CAISESSDTQYF. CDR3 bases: TGTGCCATCAGTGAGTCCTCAGATACGCAGTATTTT.

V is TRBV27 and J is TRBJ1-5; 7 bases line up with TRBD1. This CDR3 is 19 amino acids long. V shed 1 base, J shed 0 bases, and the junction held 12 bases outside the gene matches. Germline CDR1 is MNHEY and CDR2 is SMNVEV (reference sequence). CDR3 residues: CASSLWAQGGRVSNQPQHF. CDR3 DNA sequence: TGTGCCAGCAGTTTATGGGCCCAGGGGGGCAGGGTTAGCAATCAGCCCCAGCATTTT.

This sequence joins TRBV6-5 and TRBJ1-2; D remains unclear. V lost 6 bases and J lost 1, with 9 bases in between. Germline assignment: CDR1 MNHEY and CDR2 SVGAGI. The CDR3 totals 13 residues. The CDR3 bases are TGTGCCAGCAGACTGACAAGTAACTATGGCTACACCTTC. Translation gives CASRLTSNYGYTF.

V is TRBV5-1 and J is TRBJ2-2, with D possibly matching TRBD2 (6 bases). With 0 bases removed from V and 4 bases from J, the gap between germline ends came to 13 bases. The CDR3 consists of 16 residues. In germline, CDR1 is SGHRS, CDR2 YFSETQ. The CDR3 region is CASSLDSGARTGELFF. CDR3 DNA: TGCGCCAGCAGCTTGGATTCGGGAGCCCGCACCGGGGAGCTGTTTTTT.

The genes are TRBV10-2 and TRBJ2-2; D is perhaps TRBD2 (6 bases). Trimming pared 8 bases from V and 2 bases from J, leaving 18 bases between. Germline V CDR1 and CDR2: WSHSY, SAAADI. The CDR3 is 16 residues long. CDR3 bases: TGCGCCAGCCTAGCGCGCCCCATGCCTAACACCGGGGAGCTGTTTTTT. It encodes CASLARPMPNTGELFF.

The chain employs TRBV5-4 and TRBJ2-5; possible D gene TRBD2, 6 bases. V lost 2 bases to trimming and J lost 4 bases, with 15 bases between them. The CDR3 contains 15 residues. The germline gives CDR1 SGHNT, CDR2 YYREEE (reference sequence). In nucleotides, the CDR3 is TGTGCCAGCAGCTTCCTGGCGGGATCTAGAGAGACCCAGTACTTC. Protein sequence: CASSFLAGSRETQYF.

The CDR3 coding sequence is TGTGCCTGGAGTGTAAGTTCGGTGACAGAAACTGAAGCTTTCTTT. Protein: CAWSVSSVTETEAFF. V and J are TRBV30 and TRBJ1-1; perhaps TRBD1 as D (5 bases). The CDR3 is 15 residues long. Germline values: CDR1 GTSNPN, CDR2 SVGIG (reference sequence). V was clipped by 0 bases and J by 5 bases, with 16 bases between them.

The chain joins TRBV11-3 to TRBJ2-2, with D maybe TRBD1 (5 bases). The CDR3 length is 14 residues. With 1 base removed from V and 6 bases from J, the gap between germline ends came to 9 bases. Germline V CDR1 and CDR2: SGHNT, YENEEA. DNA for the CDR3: TGTGCCAGCAGCTTAGTTAGGGGCCCCGGGGAGCTGTTTTTT. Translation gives CASSLVRGPGELFF.

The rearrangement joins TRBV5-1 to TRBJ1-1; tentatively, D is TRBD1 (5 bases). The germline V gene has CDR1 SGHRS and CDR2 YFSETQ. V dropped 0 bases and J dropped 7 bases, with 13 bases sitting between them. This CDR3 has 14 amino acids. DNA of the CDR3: TGCGCCAGCAGCTTGGAAGGCTCAGGGCTTGAAGCTTTCTTT. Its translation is CASSLEGSGLEAFF.

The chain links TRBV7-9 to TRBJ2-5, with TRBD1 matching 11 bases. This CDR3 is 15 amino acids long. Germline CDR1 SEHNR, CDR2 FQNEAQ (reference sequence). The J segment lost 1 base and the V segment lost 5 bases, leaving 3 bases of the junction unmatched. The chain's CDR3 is CASSPGTGGQETQYF. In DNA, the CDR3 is TGTGCCAGCAGCCCCGGGACAGGGGGCCAAGAGACCCAGTACTTC. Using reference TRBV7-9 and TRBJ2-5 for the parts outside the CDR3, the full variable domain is DTGVSQNPRHKITKRGQNVTFRCDPISEHNRLYWYRQTLGQGPEFLTYFQNEAQLEKSRLLSDRFSAERPKGSFSTLEIQRTEQGDSAMYLCASSPGTGGQETQYFGPGTRLLVL.

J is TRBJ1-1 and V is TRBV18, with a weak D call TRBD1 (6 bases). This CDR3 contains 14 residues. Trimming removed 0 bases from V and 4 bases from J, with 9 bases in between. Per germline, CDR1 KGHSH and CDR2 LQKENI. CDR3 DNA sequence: TGTGCCAGCTCACCACCCAGGGGAAGCACTGAAGCTTTCTTT. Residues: CASSPPRGSTEAFF.

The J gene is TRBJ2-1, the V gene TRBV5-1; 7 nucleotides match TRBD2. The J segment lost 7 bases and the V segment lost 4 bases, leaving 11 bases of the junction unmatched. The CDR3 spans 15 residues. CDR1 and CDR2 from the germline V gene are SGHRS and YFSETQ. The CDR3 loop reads CASSPTAGDVNEQFF. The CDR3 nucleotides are TGCGCCAGCAGCCCAACGGCGGGAGACGTAAATGAGCAGTTCTTC.

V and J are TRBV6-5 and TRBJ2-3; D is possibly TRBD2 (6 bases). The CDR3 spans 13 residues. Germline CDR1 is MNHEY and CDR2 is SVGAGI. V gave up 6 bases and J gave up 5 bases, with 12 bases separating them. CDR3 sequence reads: CASRRDFGDTQYF. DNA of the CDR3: TGTGCCAGCAGACGGGACTTCGGAGATACGCAGTATTTT.

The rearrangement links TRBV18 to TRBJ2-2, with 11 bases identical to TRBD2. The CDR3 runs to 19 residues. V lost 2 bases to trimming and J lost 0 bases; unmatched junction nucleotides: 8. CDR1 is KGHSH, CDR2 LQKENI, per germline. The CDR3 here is CASSPRQLAGGPNTGELFF. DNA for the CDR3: TGTGCCAGCTCACCAAGGCAGTTAGCGGGAGGGCCGAACACCGGGGAGCTGTTTTTT.

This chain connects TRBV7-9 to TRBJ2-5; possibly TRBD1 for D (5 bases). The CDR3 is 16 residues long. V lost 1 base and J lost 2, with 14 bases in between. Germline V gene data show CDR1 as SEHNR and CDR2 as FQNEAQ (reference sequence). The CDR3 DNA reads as TGTGCCAGCAGCTTAGGAGTTGTAGGACATCAAGAGACCCAGTACTTC. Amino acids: CASSLGVVGHQETQYF.

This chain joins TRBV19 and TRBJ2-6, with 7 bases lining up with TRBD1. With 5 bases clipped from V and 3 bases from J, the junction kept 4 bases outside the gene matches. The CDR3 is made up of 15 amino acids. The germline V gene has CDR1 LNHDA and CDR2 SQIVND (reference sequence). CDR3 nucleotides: TGTGCCAGTAGTGTCAGGGGGATTGGGGCCAACGTCCTGACTTTC. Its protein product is CASSVRGIGANVLTF.

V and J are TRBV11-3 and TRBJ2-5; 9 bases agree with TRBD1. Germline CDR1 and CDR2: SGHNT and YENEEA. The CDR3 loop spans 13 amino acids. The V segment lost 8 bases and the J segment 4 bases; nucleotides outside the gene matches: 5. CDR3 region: CASRNRGRETQYF. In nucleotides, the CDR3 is TGTGCCAGCCGGAACAGGGGGCGAGAGACCCAGTACTTC.

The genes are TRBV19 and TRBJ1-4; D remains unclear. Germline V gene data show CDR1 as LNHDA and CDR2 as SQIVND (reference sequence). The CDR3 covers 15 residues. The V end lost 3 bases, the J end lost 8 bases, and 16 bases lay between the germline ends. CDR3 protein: CASSIPRAEGEKLFF. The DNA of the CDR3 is TGTGCCAGTAGTATCCCCCGGGCCGAGGGCGAAAAACTGTTTTTT.

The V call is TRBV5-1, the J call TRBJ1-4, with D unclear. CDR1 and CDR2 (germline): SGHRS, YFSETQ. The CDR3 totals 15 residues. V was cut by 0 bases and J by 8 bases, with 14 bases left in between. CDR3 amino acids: CASSLDGFDGEKLFF. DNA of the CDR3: TGCGCCAGCAGCTTGGACGGGTTCGACGGGGAAAAACTGTTTTTT.